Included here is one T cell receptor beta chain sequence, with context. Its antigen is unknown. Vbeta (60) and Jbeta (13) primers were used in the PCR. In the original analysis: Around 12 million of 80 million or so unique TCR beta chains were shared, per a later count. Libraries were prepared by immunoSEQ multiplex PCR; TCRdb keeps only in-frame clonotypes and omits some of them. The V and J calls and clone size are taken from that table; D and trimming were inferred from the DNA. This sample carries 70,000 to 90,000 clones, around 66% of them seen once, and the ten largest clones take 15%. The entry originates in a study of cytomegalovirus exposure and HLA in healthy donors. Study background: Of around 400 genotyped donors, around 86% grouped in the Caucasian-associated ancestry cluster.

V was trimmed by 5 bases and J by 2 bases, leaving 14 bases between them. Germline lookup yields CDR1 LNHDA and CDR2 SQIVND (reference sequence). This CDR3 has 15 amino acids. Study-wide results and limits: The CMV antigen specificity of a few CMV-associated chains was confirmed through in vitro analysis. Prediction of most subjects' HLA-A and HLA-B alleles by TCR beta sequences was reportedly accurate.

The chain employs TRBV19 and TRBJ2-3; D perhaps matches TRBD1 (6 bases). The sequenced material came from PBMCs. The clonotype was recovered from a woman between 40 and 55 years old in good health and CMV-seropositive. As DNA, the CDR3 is TGTGCCAGTAGTCCTCCGGGACATTTCACAGATACGCAGTATTTT. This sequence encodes CASSPPGHFTDTQYF.